This T cell receptor (beta chain) stems from a study of identifying expanded T cells in peripheral blood. Measured with immunoSEQ multiplex PCR; TCRdb has only the in-frame clones, and not every one. The sample consists of 65,000 to 95,000 clones, 84% of them appearing once. The CDR3 sequence is 15 residues long. Germline values: CDR1 MNHEY, CDR2 SVGAGI. The V and J ends lost 6 bases and 8 bases respectively, with 22 bases between them. During the collection period, no donor immune events like infections were recorded. This chain uses TRBV6-5 with TRBJ1-2, with D possibly TRBD1 on 6 matching bases. What was sequenced was blood. The clonotype comes from a person between 18 and 75 years old in good health. CDR3 loop: CASSDGGGSREGYTF. For the CDR3, the DNA is TGTGCCAGCAGCGACGGGGGGGGCTCTAGGGAAGGCTACACCTTC.